A selection of T cell receptor beta chains follows, all from one sample in a study of T cells in Graves' hyperthyroidism and ophthalmopathy. TCRdb reprocessed the multiplex PCR reads via MiXCR and lists one record per CDR3 protein. The data contain over 200,000 distinct CDR3 sequences, around 17% of them singletons. The sequencing input was blood. These receptors were collected from a man aged 35 to 55 with Graves' hyperthyroidism. Both conserved end residues are part of each CDR3. Each record gives: clone size, V gene, D gene, J gene, CDR3 DNA, CDR3 protein. D genes are given only for firm matches. Clone size appears in some rows only: once, few, many, or a class for an expanded clone.

size: few; V: TRBV27; D: -; J: TRBJ1-5; DNA: TGTGCCAGCAGGTTCCCCCCCAACAATCAGCCCCAGCATTTT; CDR3: CASRFPPNNQPQHF
size: once; V: TRBV28; D: TRBD2; J: TRBJ2-1; DNA: TGTGCCAGCACCAACGGCGGGCTAGCGGGAGGGCCAGGGGACAATGAGCAGTTCTTC; CDR3: CASTNGGLAGGPGDNEQFF
size: many; V: TRBV29-1; D: TRBD1; J: TRBJ1-2; DNA: TGCAGCGTTGAAGGGACAGGATCCTATGGCTACACCTTC; CDR3: CSVEGTGSYGYTF
size: many; V: TRBV28; D: -; J: TRBJ1-5; DNA: TGTGCCAGCACAAGAGATAGCAATCAGCCCCAGCATTTT; CDR3: CASTRDSNQPQHF
size: -; V: TRBV10-3; D: -; J: TRBJ1-2; DNA: TGTGCCATCAGTGAGCAGGGGAACTATGGCTACACCTTC; CDR3: CAISEQGNYGYTF
size: many; V: TRBV7-9; D: TRBD1; J: TRBJ1-4; DNA: TGTGCCAGCAGCACCGGGACAGGACGAGAAAAACTGTTTTTT; CDR3: CASSTGTGREKLFF
size: few; V: TRBV7-9; D: -; J: TRBJ1-2; DNA: TGTGCCAGCAGTTCTGACGTTACCTTC; CDR3: CASSSDVTF
size: many; V: TRBV10-3; D: -; J: TRBJ1-1; DNA: TGTGCCATCAGTGTAAGAGGGGAGGACACTGAAGCTTTCTTT; CDR3: CAISVRGEDTEAFF
size: -; V: TRBV12-3/TRBV12-4; D: -; J: TRBJ1-6; DNA: TGTGCCAGCACCGTTCGGGGGCTCCGTGGTCCCCTCCACTTT; CDR3: CASTVRGLRGPLHF
size: many; V: TRBV5-8; D: TRBD2; J: TRBJ2-5; DNA: TGTGCCAGCAGCGGAGCTAGCGGGGAAAAGGAGACCCAGTACTTC; CDR3: CASSGASGEKETQYF
size: many; V: TRBV28; D: -; J: TRBJ2-3; DNA: TGTGCCAGCATAACGGGGGGCGGCACAGATACGCAGTATTTT; CDR3: CASITGGGTDTQYF
size: -; V: TRBV6-1; D: -; J: TRBJ1-1; DNA: TGTGCCAGCAGTGAACTTTACGAGGGGCCGGTTGAGGCTTTCTTT; CDR3: CASSELYEGPVEAFF
size: -; V: TRBV15; D: -; J: TRBJ2-5; DNA: TGTGCCACCAGCAGTGGGGGGACAGCCGTAATGGAGACCCAGTACTTC; CDR3: CATSSGGTAVMETQYF
size: many; V: TRBV7-9; D: -; J: TRBJ1-1; DNA: TGTGCCAGCAGCTTAGTCGGAGTGAACACTGAAGCTTTCTTT; CDR3: CASSLVGVNTEAFF
size: -; V: TRBV6-8; D: -; J: TRBJ1-6; DNA: TGTGCCAGCAGTTTCCCGGGACCTGAGGAGCTCAATTCACCCCTCCACTTT; CDR3: CASSFPGPEELNSPLHF
size: many; V: TRBV5-1; D: -; J: TRBJ1-4; DNA: TGCGCCAGCAGCTCGGACAGTGAAAAACTGTTTTTT; CDR3: CASSSDSEKLFF
size: -; V: TRBV7-2; D: TRBD2; J: TRBJ2-3; DNA: TGTGCCAGCAGCCTTCTAGCGGGGGCCCCCACAGATACGCAGTATTTT; CDR3: CASSLLAGAPTDTQYF
size: -; V: TRBV4-2; D: -; J: TRBJ2-5; DNA: TGTGCCAGCAGCCAAGATCAGTGGAAGACCCAGTACTTC; CDR3: CASSQDQWKTQYF
size: few; V: TRBV7-3; D: -; J: TRBJ2-5; DNA: TGTGCCAGCAGCTCCGAGACAGAGGAGACCCAGTACTTC; CDR3: CASSSETEETQYF
size: many; V: TRBV2; D: -; J: TRBJ1-5; DNA: TGTGCCAGCAGTTGGGGGAATCAGCCCCAGCATTTT; CDR3: CASSWGNQPQHF
size: many; V: TRBV15; D: TRBD2; J: TRBJ2-3; DNA: TGTGCCACCAGCAGAGATACGACTAGCGGGGGGGCTTATACGCAGTATTTT; CDR3: CATSRDTTSGGAYTQYF
size: few; V: TRBV28; D: -; J: TRBJ1-5; DNA: TGTGCCAGCAGTCCACCTCCCAACAGGGCATATAGCAATCAGCCCCAGCATTTT; CDR3: CASSPPPNRAYSNQPQHF
size: few; V: TRBV7-7; D: -; J: TRBJ2-3; DNA: TGTGCTAGCAGCCGAAGAGAGACAGATACGCAGTATTTT; CDR3: CASSRRETDTQYF
size: many; V: TRBV9; D: -; J: TRBJ2-1; DNA: TGTGCCAGCAGCGTTGGGATGGGCAGAACAAAATACAATGAGCAGTTCTTC; CDR3: CASSVGMGRTKYNEQFF
size: few; V: TRBV20-1; D: TRBD1; J: TRBJ2-7; DNA: TGCAGTGCTAGGAGGGACAGGGCAGTAGGTGAGCAGTACTTC; CDR3: CSARRDRAVGEQYF
size: many; V: TRBV20-1; D: -; J: TRBJ2-2; DNA: TGCAGTGCTACGACTTTACCCGGGAGATATACCGGGGAGCTGTTTTTT; CDR3: CSATTLPGRYTGELFF